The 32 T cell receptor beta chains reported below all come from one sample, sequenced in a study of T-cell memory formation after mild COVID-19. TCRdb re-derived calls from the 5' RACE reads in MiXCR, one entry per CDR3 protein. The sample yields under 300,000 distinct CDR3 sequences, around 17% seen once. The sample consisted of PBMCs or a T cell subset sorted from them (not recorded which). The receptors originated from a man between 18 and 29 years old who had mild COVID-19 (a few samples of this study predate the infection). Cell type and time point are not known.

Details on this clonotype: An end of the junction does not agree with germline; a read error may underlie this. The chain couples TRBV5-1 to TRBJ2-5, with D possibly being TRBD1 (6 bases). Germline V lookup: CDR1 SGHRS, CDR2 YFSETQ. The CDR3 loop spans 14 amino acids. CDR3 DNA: TGTGCCAGCAGCTTCAACAGGGATGGGGAGACCCAGTACTTC. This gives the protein CASSFNRDGETQYF.

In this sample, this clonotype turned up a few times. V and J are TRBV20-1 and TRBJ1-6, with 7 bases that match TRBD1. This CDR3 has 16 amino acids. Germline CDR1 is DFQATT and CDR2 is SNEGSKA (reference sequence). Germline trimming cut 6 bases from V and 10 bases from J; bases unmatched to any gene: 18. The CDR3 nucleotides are TGCAGTGCGACAAGGTCGTTACAGGGGTTAAGATCACCCCTCCACTTT. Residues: CSATRSLQGLRSPLHF.

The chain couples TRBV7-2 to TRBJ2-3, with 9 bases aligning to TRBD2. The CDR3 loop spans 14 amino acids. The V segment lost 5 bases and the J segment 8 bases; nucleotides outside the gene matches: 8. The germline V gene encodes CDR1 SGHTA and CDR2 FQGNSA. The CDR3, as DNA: TGTGCCAGCAGCAGAAGCGGGGGGTCCGGTACGCAGTATTTT. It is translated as CASSRSGGSGTQYF.

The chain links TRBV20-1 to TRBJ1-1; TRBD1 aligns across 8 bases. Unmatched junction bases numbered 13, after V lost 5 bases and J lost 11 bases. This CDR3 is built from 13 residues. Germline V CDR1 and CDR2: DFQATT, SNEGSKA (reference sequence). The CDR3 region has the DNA TGCAGTGCTTGGCGAGCCGGGACAGGTGGCGCTTTCTTT. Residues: CSAWRAGTGGAFF.

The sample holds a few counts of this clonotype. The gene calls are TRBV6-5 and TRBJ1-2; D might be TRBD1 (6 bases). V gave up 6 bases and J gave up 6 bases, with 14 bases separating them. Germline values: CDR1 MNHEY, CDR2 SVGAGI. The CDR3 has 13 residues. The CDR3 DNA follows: TGTGCCAGCAGATCAACAGGGAGCAATGGCTACACCTTC. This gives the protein CASRSTGSNGYTF.

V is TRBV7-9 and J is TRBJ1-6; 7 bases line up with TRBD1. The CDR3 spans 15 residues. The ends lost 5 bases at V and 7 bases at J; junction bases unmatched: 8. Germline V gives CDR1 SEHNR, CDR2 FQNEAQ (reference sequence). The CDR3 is CASSPRQGWNSPLHF. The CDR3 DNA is TGTGCCAGCAGCCCCCGACAGGGTTGGAATTCACCCCTCCACTTT.

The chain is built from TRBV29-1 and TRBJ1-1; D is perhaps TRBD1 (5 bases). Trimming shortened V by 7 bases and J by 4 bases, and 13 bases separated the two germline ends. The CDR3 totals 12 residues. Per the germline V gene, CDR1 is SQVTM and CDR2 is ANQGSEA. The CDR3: CSGGPRGTEAFF. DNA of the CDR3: TGCAGCGGCGGGCCGAGGGGCACTGAAGCTTTCTTT.

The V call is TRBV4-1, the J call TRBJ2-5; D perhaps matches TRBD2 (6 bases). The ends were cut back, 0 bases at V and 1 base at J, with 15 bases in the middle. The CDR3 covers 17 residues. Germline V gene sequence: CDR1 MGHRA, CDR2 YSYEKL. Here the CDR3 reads CASSQDRLAIIQETQYF. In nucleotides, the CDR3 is TGCGCCAGCAGCCAAGATCGGCTAGCGATTATCCAAGAGACCCAGTACTTC.

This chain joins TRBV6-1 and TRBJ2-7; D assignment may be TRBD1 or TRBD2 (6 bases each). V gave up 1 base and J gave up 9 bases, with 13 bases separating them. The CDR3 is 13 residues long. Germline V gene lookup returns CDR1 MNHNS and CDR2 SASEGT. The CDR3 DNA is TGTGCCAGCAGTGAAGTATGGGGGGCAAGGCAGTACGTC. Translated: CASSEVWGARQYV.

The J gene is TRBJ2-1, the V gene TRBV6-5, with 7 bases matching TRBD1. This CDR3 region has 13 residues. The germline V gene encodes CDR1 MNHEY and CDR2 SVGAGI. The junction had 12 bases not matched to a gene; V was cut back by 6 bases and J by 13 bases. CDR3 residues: CASSQTPQGEQFF. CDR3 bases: TGTGCCAGCAGCCAGACCCCGCAGGGGGAACAGTTCTTC.

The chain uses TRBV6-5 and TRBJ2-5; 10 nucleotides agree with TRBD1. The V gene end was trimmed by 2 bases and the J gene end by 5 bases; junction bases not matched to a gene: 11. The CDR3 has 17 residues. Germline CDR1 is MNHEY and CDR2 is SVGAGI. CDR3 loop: CASSYQGDRGRGETQYF. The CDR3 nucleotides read TGTGCCAGCAGTTACCAGGGTGACAGGGGGCGCGGGGAGACCCAGTACTTC.

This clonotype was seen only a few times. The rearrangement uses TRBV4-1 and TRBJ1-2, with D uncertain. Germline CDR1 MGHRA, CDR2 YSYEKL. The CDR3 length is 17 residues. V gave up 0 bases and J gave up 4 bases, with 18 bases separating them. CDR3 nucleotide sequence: TGCGCCAGCAGCCAAGAGGTCCCCGTGGCCGACATCTATGGCTACACCTTC. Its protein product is CASSQEVPVADIYGYTF.

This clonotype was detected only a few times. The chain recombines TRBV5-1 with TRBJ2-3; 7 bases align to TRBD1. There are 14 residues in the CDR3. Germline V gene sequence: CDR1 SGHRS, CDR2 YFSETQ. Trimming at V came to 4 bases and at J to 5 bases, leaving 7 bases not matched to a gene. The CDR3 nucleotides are TGCGCCAGCAGCATCGGACAGGTTGGAGATACGCAGTATTTT. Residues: CASSIGQVGDTQYF.

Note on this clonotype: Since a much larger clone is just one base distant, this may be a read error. The CDR3 is CASSPDQGNEQFF. The CDR3 DNA follows: TGTGCCAGCAGCCCCGACCAGGGGAATGAGCAGTTCTTC. The genes are TRBV7-8 and TRBJ2-1, with TRBD1 as a possible D gene (6 bases). There are 13 residues in the CDR3. V dropped 5 bases and J dropped 7 bases, with 12 bases sitting between them. Germline CDR1 and CDR2: SGHVS and FQNEAQ.

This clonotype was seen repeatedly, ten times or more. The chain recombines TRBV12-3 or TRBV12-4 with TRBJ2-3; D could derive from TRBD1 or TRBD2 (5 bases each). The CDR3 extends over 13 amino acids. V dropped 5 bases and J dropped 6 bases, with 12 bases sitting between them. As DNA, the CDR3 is TGTGCCAGCAGTCGGGACGGAAGGGATACGCAGTATTTT. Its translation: CASSRDGRDTQYF.

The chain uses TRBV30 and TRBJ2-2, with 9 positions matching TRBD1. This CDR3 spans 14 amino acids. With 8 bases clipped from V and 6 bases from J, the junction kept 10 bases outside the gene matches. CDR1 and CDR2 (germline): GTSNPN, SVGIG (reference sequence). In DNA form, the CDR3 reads TGTGCCGGAAACAGGAGGACAGGGGCCGGGGAGCTGTTTTTT. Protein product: CAGNRRTGAGELFF.

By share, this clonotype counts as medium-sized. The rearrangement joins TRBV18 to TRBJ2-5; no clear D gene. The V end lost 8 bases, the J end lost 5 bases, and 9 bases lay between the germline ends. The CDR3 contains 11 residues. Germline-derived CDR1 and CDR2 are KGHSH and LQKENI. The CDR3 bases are TGTGCCAGCAGCCCTCAGGAGACCCAGTACTTC. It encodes CASSPQETQYF.

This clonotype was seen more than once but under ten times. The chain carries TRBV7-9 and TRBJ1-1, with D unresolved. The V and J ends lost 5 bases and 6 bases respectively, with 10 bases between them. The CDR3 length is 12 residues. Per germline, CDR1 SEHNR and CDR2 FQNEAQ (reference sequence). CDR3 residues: CASSQTWAEAFF. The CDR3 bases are TGTGCCAGCAGCCAGACCTGGGCTGAAGCTTTCTTT.

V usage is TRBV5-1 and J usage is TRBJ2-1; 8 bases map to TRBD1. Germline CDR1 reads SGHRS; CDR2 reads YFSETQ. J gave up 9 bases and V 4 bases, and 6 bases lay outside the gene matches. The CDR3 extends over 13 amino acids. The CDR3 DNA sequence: TGCGCCAGCAGCGTCGGGACAGGCAGTGAGCAGTTCTTC. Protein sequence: CASSVGTGSEQFF.

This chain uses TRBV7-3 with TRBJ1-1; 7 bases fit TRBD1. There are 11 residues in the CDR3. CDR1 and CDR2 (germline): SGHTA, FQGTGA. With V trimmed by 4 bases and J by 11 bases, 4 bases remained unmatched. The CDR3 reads CASSSDRDAFF. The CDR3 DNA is TGTGCCAGCAGCTCCGACAGGGATGCTTTCTTT.

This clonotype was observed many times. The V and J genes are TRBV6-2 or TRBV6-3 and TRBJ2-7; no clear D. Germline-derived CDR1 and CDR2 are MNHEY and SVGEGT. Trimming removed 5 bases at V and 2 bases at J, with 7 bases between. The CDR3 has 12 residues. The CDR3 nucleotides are TGTGCCAGCAGTACCAGACCCTACGAGCAGTACGTC. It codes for CASSTRPYEQYV.

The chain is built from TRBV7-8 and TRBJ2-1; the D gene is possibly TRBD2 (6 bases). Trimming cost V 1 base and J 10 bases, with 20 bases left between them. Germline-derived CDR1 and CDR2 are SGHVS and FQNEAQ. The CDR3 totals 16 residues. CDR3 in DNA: TGTGCCAGCAGCTTAGGTCGGGACTCCCTGTTTCTGGAGCAGTTCTTC. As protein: CASSLGRDSLFLEQFF.

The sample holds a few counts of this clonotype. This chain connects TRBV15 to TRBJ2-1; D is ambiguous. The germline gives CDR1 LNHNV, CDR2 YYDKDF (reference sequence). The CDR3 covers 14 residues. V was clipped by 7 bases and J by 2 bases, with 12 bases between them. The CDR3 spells CATKAKIAYNEQFF. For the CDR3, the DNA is TGTGCCACCAAGGCCAAGATCGCCTACAATGAGCAGTTCTTC.

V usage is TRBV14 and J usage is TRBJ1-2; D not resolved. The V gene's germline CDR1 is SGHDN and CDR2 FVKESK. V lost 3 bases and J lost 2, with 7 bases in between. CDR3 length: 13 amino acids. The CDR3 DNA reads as TGTGCCAGCAGCCACGGGGAGAACTATGGCTACACCTTC. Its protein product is CASSHGENYGYTF.

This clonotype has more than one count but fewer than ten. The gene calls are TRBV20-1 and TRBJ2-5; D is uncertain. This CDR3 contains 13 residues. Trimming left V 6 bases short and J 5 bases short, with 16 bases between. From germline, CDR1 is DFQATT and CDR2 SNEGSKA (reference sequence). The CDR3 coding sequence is TGCAGTGCCAGAACGTGGGCTGGGGAGACCCAGTACTTC. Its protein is CSARTWAGETQYF.

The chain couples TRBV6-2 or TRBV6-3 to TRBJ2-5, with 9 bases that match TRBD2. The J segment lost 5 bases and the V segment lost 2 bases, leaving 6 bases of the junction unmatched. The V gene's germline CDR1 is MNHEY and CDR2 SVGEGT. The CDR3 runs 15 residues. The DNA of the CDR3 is TGTGCCAGCAGTTACGACGCTAGCGGGGCTGAGACCCAGTACTTC. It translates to CASSYDASGAETQYF.

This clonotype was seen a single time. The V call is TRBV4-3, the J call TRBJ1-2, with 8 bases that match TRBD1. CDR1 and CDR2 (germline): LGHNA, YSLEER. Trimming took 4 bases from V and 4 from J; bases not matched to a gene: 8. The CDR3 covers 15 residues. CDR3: CASSPGTGVGYGYTF. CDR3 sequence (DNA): TGCGCCAGCAGCCCTGGGACAGGCGTCGGCTATGGCTACACCTTC.

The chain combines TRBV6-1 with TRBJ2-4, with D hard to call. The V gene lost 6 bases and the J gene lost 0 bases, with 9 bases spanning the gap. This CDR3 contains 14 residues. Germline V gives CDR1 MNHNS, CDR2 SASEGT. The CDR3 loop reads CASSRPLAKNIQYF. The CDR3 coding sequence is TGTGCCAGCAGCAGGCCTCTAGCCAAAAACATTCAGTACTTC.

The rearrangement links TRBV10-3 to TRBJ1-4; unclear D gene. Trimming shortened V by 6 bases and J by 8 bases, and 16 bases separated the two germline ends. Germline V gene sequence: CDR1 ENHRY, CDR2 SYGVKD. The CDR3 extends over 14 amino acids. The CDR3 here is CAIRGGETAEKLFF. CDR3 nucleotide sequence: TGTGCCATCAGGGGAGGAGAGACGGCGGAAAAACTGTTTTTT.

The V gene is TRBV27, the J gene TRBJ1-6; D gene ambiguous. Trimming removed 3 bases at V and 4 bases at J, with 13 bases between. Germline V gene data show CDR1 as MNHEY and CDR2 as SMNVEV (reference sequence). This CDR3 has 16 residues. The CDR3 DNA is TGTGCCAGCAGTTTTTGGGAGACCTTATATAATTCACCCCTCCACTTT. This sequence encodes CASSFWETLYNSPLHF.

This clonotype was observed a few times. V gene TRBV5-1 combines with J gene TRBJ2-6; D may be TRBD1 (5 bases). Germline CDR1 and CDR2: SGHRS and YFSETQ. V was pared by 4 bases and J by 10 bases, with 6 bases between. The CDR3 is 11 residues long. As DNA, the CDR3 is TGCGCCAGCAGCCCAGGGAACGTCCTGACTTTC. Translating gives CASSPGNVLTF.

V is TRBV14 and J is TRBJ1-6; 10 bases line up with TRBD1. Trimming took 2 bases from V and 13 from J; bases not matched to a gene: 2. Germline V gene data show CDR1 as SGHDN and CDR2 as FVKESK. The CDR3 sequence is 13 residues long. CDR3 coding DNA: TGTGCCAGCAGCCAACAGGGACAGGGGCCCCTCCACTTT. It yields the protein CASSQQGQGPLHF.